This entry is about one TCR beta chain. Its antigen is still unknown. The record originates from a study of a mutant IDH1 vaccine in newly diagnosed glioma. The wider study: The start of vaccination came 4-6 weeks after radiotherapy alone, or with temozolomide cycles. Treatment recipients were about 60% male and approximately 40% female, and their mean age was approximately 42 years. Patients previously underwent radiotherapy, temozolomide, or both, and most underwent both.

Germline CDR1 reads SGHRS; CDR2 reads YFSETQ. V was shortened by 4 bases and J by 5 bases, with 12 bases between the two germline ends. This CDR3 contains 14 residues. The protocol was immunoSEQ multiplex PCR, while the TCRdb copy is restricted to in-frame clones and leaves out a portion. There are tens of thousands of clones in the sample; around 82% occur only once, and approximately 3.1% lies in the top ten. Noted time point: week 5, during vaccination. Every single dose of the vaccine, 300 ug of mutant IDH1 20-mer peptide, came with topical imiquimod. This sample comprised PBMCs, obtained from a glioma patient whose treatment included an IDH1 peptide vaccine. The V call is TRBV5-1, the J call TRBJ1-4; the D is unclear. This clonotype originated in a woman aged 18-29 years with glioma. Some clones in this sample may be carry-over from other donors' samples. The CDR3, as DNA: TGCGCCAGCAGCATAAAGTTAGGAAATGAAAAACTGTTTTTT. As protein: CASSIKLGNEKLFF. Full variable domain (remainder filled in from reference TRBV5-1 and TRBJ1-4): KAGVTQTPRYLIKTRGQQVTLSCSPISGHRSVSWYQQTPGQGLQFLFEYFSETQRNKGNFPGRFSGRQFSNSRSEMNVSTLELGDSALYLCASSIKLGNEKLFFGSGTQLSVL.